Following are 17 T cell receptor beta chains from one sample sequenced in a study of cytomegalovirus exposure and HLA in healthy donors. Here immunoSEQ multiplex PCR was the method, and the copy in TCRdb shows in-frame clones only, minus some. The repertoire consists of more than 300,000 clones, with 86% occurring once and the leading ten covering about 0.8%. The sample taken for sequencing was PBMCs. These receptors were obtained from a woman between 18 and 29 years old in good health and CMV-seronegative.

For this clone: The same CDR3 arises from other DNA sequences in this sample as well. The rearrangement links TRBV6-5 to TRBJ2-3; 7 bases are a match to TRBD2. The CDR3 runs to 15 residues. Germline V CDR1 and CDR2: MNHEY, SVGAGI. The V gene end was trimmed by 0 bases and the J gene end by 0 bases; junction bases not matched to a gene: 0. As DNA, the CDR3 is TGTGCCAGCAGTTACTCAGCGGGGAGCACAGATACGCAGTATTTT. Residues: CASSYSAGSTDTQYF.

This chain connects TRBV29-1 to TRBJ2-2; D is uncertain. The CDR3 has 13 residues. V was cut by 2 bases and J by 5 bases, with 9 bases left in between. CDR1 SQVTM and CDR2 ANQGSEA come from the germline V gene. The CDR3 region is CSVESGLTGELFF. The CDR3, as DNA: TGCAGCGTTGAATCTGGGCTTACCGGGGAGCTGTTTTTT.

The rearrangement uses TRBV27 and TRBJ2-1; 10 bases map to TRBD2. The V segment lost 3 bases and the J segment 3 bases; nucleotides outside the gene matches: 17. The CDR3 totals 20 residues. The germline gives CDR1 MNHEY, CDR2 SMNVEV (reference sequence). CDR3 loop: CASSLQPGLARSRRYNEQFF. DNA for the CDR3: TGTGCCAGCAGTTTGCAACCGGGACTAGCGAGATCCCGTCGCTACAATGAGCAGTTCTTC.

The chain uses TRBV5-6 and TRBJ1-6; D gene unclear. Deletions cut 0 bases from V and 0 bases from J, with 10 bases between. Germline loops: CDR1 SGHDT, CDR2 YYEEEE. The CDR3 is 17 residues long. CDR3 sequence (DNA): TGTGCCAGCAGCTTGGGAATAGCCAGCTCCTATAATTCACCCCTCCACTTT. Residues: CASSLGIASSYNSPLHF.

The chain has TRBV5-4 and TRBJ2-5; 15 positions agree with TRBD2. Germline V gene data show CDR1 as SGHNT and CDR2 as YYREEE (reference sequence). Trimming took 4 bases from V and 4 from J; bases not matched to a gene: 2. The CDR3 loop spans 15 amino acids. As DNA, the CDR3 is TGTGCCAGCAGCGTGGGACTAGCGGGGGGAGAGACCCAGTACTTC. Its protein product is CASSVGLAGGETQYF.

This chain joins TRBV19 and TRBJ2-1; the match to TRBD2 covers 9 bases. This CDR3 contains 14 residues. After removal of 9 bases from V and 2 bases from J, the junction contained 5 bases not matched to a gene. Looked up from germline, CDR1 is LNHDA and CDR2 is SQIVND (reference sequence). CDR3 DNA sequence: TGTGCCAGCCGACTAGCGGAGCCCTACAATGAGCAGTTCTTC. Protein: CASRLAEPYNEQFF.

The chain couples TRBV6-1 to TRBJ2-3; 7 bases are shared with TRBD2. CDR3 length: 15 amino acids. J gave up 4 bases and V 2 bases, and 6 bases lay outside the gene matches. From germline, CDR1 is MNHNS and CDR2 SASEGT. CDR3 sequence reads: CASSEPASGADTQYF. CDR3 nucleotide sequence: TGTGCCAGCAGTGAACCGGCCAGCGGGGCAGATACGCAGTATTTT.

The chain carries TRBV25-1 and TRBJ1-1; D is possibly TRBD1 (5 bases). V lost 5 bases and J 1 base, leaving 14 bases between the germline ends. The CDR3 extends over 15 amino acids. Germline assignment: CDR1 MGHDK and CDR2 SYGVNS. This CDR3 is CASSLRGQQNTEAFF. The CDR3 region has the DNA TGTGCCAGCAGTCTACGTGGACAACAGAACACTGAAGCTTTCTTT. Full variable domain (outside the CDR3, taken from reference TRBV25-1 and TRBJ1-1): EADIYQTPRYLVIGTGKKITLECSQTMGHDKMYWYQQDPGMELHLIHYSYGVNSTEKGDLSSESTVSRIRTEHFPLTLESARPSHTSQYLCASSLRGQQNTEAFFGQGTRLTVV.

This clone has just one count. The CDR3 here is CASSPGGEQETQYF. The CDR3 DNA reads as TGTGCCAGCAGTCCGGGGGGCGAGCAAGAGACCCAGTACTTC. This chain links TRBV5-5 with TRBJ2-5; possible D gene TRBD2, 7 bases. From germline, CDR1 is SGHKS and CDR2 YYEKEE (reference sequence). This CDR3 is 14 amino acids long. Trimming shortened V by 5 bases and J by 2 bases, and 13 bases separated the two germline ends. Supplemented by reference TRBV5-5 and TRBJ2-5, the full variable domain reads DAGVTQSPTHLIKTRGQQVTLRCSPISGHKSVSWYQQVLGQGPQFIFQYYEKEERGRGNFPDRFSARQFPNYSSELNVNALLLGDSALYLCASSPGGEQETQYFGPGTRLLVL.

V and J are TRBV30 and TRBJ2-2, with D perhaps TRBD2 (5 bases). The CDR3 sequence is 13 residues long. The V gene's germline CDR1 is GTSNPN and CDR2 SVGIG (reference sequence). Trimming removed 4 bases from V and 4 bases from J, with 10 bases in between. The CDR3 spells CAWKGSGTGELFF. The CDR3 DNA reads as TGTGCCTGGAAGGGAAGCGGCACCGGGGAGCTGTTTTTT.

The genes are TRBV4-1 and TRBJ2-3; maybe TRBD2 (6 bases). Trimming cost V 4 bases and J 1 base, with 12 bases left between them. This CDR3 contains 15 residues. Germline CDR1 reads MGHRA; CDR2 reads YSYEKL. The CDR3 here is CASSPLGGGTDTQYF. As DNA, the CDR3 is TGCGCCAGCAGCCCCCTCGGGGGTGGCACAGATACGCAGTATTTT.

The count of this clone is one. The chain uses TRBV2 and TRBJ1-1; D is undetermined. The CDR3 contains 15 residues. Germline V gene lookup returns CDR1 SNHLY and CDR2 FYNNEI. V was trimmed by 4 bases and J by 4 bases, leaving 16 bases between them. The DNA for the CDR3 is TGTGCCAGCAGTGCCTTAGGTGTCTCGGGCACTGAAGCTTTCTTT. It yields the protein CASSALGVSGTEAFF.

This rearrangement joins TRBV27 to TRBJ1-2; 10 bases fit TRBD1. The ends lost 8 bases at V and 6 bases at J; junction bases unmatched: 3. CDR1 is MNHEY, CDR2 SMNVEV, per germline (reference sequence). This CDR3 is 12 amino acids long. The CDR3 DNA follows: TGTGCCAGCCGGACAGGGGGAGATGGCTACACCTTC. Protein product: CASRTGGDGYTF.

V is TRBV6-4 and J is TRBJ2-1, with 8 bases identical to TRBD2. The V gene end was trimmed by 6 bases and the J gene end by 9 bases; junction bases not matched to a gene: 13. From germline, CDR1 is MRHNA and CDR2 SNTAGT. This CDR3 spans 15 amino acids. CDR3 coding DNA: TGTGCCAGCAGCCCGATTAGCGGGATTTTCAGTGAGCAGTTCTTC. Its translation is CASSPISGIFSEQFF.

The chain links TRBV6-1 to TRBJ2-7, with 9 bases identical to TRBD2. Trimming cost V 3 bases and J 2 bases; bases outside gene matches: 5. The CDR3 loop spans 15 amino acids. The germline CDR1 and CDR2 sequences are MNHNS and SASEGT. This chain's CDR3 is CASSEYGGGAYEQYF. The DNA for the CDR3 is TGTGCCAGCAGTGAGTACGGCGGGGGGGCCTACGAGCAGTACTTC.

This chain uses TRBV6-1 with TRBJ1-3, with 7 bases matching TRBD1. The V and J ends lost 4 bases and 4 bases, in that order; junction bases with no gene match: 4. The CDR3 has 14 residues. CDR1 is MNHNS and CDR2 is SASEGT in the germline V gene. CDR3 DNA: TGTGCCAGCAGTGGACAGGGTTTCGGAAACACCATATATTTT. It translates to CASSGQGFGNTIYF.

This clone has only one observation. The V gene is TRBV4-1, the J gene TRBJ2-5, with a tentative D call TRBD2 (6 bases). The V end lost 1 base, the J end lost 5 bases, and 26 bases lay between the germline ends. This CDR3 has 19 amino acids. Germline CDR1 reads MGHRA; CDR2 reads YSYEKL. The CDR3 region is CASSQVLSGQLPDRETQYF. The DNA of the CDR3 is TGCGCCAGCAGCCAAGTTTTAAGCGGGCAGCTGCCCGATCGGGAGACCCAGTACTTC.